Detailed here is one T cell receptor beta chain. Antigen: not known. The data derive from a study of Ad26.COV2.S vaccination and SARS-CoV-2 variants. Overall study: Donor joined the COV1001 Ad26.COV2.S trial arm. General study points: TCR breadth and depth estimates may have understated total T cell responses.

The germline CDR1 and CDR2 sequences are WNHNN and SYGVQD (reference sequence). The ends were cut back, 4 bases at V and 5 bases at J, with 5 bases in the middle. The length of the CDR3 is 12 residues. Indicated treatment: roughly 18 received Ad26.COV2.S at low or high dose, single or two shots; several received placebo; per-sample allocation not given. Following the first vaccine or placebo injection, samples were taken on day 63. Vaccine was an Ad26 vector expressing Wuhan-strain SARS-CoV-2 spike. Produced via immunoSEQ multiplex PCR; TCRdb's table is partial and in-frame only. Of approximately 350,000 clones in the sample, about 83% are singletons; the top ten hold roughly 7.4%.

The starting material was peripheral blood, obtained in a trial of Ad26.COV2.S vaccine versus placebo. V is TRBV10-1 and J is TRBJ2-2, with D hard to call. The receptor's source is a person between 18 and 65 years old who received the Ad26.COV2.S COVID-19 vaccine or a placebo. CDR3 sequence (DNA): TGCGCCAGCAGTGGGTCAACCGGGGAGCTGTTTTTT. Residues: CASSGSTGELFF.